The rows below give T cell receptor beta chains drawn from one sample of a study of CD8+ T cells in alopecia areata. Using immunoSEQ multiplex PCR, the repertoire was profiled, and TCRdb retains in-frame clones only, with some absent. The sample lists about 180,000 clones, roughly 46% occurring once. The source material was CD8+ T cells sorted from blood, sampled around week 54, from a patient treated with tofacitinib. The receptors were sampled from a human donor with alopecia areata. Each CDR3 is given with its conserved first and last residue. D genes are given only for firm matches. The listing skips clone size in some rows; elsewhere it reads once, few, many or a size class.

few,TRBD1,TRBV7-6,TRBJ2-7,TGTGCCAGCAGCTTACGGACAGGGGCGAGCTACGAGCAGTACTTC,CASSLRTGASYEQYF
-,-,TRBV11-2,TRBJ2-1,TGTGCCAGCAGCTCATACAGGACCTACAATGAGCAGTTCTTC,CASSSYRTYNEQFF
-,TRBD1,TRBV4-1,TRBJ2-1,TGCGCCAGCAGCCAAGGGACAGGGATAATCTATGAGCAGTTCTTC,CASSQGTGIIYEQFF
-,-,TRBV7-2,TRBJ2-3,TGTGCCAGCAGCTTTCTGGGCAGGAGCACAGATACGCAGTATTTT,CASSFLGRSTDTQYF
-,-,TRBV23-1,TRBJ1-4,TGCGCCAGCAGTCCTTCGCCGGGTGAAAAACTGTTTTTT,CASSPSPGEKLFF
few,TRBD1,TRBV27,TRBJ1-2,TGTGCCAGCAGTTTAGGGACAGGGACTGGCTACACCTTC,CASSLGTGTGYTF
-,-,TRBV16,TRBJ1-5,TGTGCCAGCAGCCAATCGGGTACAGTACTCCAGCATTTT,CASSQSGTVLQHF
-,-,TRBV30,TRBJ2-1,TGTGCCACCGCCCCGGGGAATGAGCAGTTCTTC,CATAPGNEQFF
few,-,TRBV6-6,TRBJ1-6,TGTGCCAGCAGATTACTCCGGGACACCGGTCCCCTCCACTTT,CASRLLRDTGPLHF
-,-,TRBV7-9,TRBJ1-5,TGTGCCAGCAGCCCCGTTGGGGCGGCGAATCAGCCCCAGCATTTT,CASSPVGAANQPQHF
-,-,TRBV20-1,TRBJ2-5,TGCAGTGCTGCCAGGGGAGAGACCCAGTACTTC,CSAARGETQYF
few,-,TRBV7-2,TRBJ1-1,TGTGCCAGCAGCTTAGCCCAGGGTGGACCTGAAGCTTTCTTT,CASSLAQGGPEAFF
once,-,TRBV27,TRBJ2-1,TGTGCCAGCAGTTTAGGTTCTGCCTACAATGAGCAGTTCTTC,CASSLGSAYNEQFF
-,TRBD1,TRBV6-1,TRBJ2-5,TGTGCCAGCAGTCCAGGGGGAAACCAAGAGACCCAGTACTTC,CASSPGGNQETQYF
-,TRBD2,TRBV2,TRBJ2-3,TGTGCCAGCAGTGAATTTTGGACTAGCGGGGAGAGCACAGATACGCAGTATTTT,CASSEFWTSGESTDTQYF
-,-,TRBV2,TRBJ1-5,TGTGCCAGCATCAAGGGACGGGATAGCAATCAGCCCCAGCATTTT,CASIKGRDSNQPQHF
-,TRBD1,TRBV29-1,TRBJ2-3,TGCAGCGTTGAAGACCGGGACAGCCCAAGCACAGATACGCAGTATTTT,CSVEDRDSPSTDTQYF
-,-,TRBV5-1,TRBJ1-6,TGCGCCAGCAGCTTGCAGGGGAGGTCACCCCTCCACTTT,CASSLQGRSPLHF
-,TRBD1,TRBV15,TRBJ2-1,TGTGCCACCAGCAGAGAGGGGACAGGTACTTACAATGAGCAGTTCTTC,CATSREGTGTYNEQFF
-,TRBD1,TRBV5-4,TRBJ2-5,TGTGCCAGCAGCTCTAAACAGGGGACCCAAGAGACCCAGTACTTC,CASSSKQGTQETQYF
few,-,TRBV7-9,TRBJ1-5,TGTGCCAGCAGCTTAGAAGGGAATAGCAATCAGCCCCAGCATTTT,CASSLEGNSNQPQHF
-,-,TRBV6-5,TRBJ1-1,TGTGCCAGCAGTCCAACGCGACAGAACACTGAAGCTTTCTTT,CASSPTRQNTEAFF
few,-,TRBV11-2,TRBJ2-3,TGTGCCAGCAGCCGGGGATCTCCCACAGATACGCAGTATTTT,CASSRGSPTDTQYF
few,-,TRBV2,TRBJ2-7,TGTGCCAGCGACGGGGAGGTAGGAATCTACGAGCAGTACTTC,CASDGEVGIYEQYF
-,-,TRBV6-5,TRBJ1-2,TGTGCCAGCAGTTATCCAGGAACCCTCCCTGGCTACACCTTC,CASSYPGTLPGYTF
-,-,TRBV25-1,TRBJ2-3,TGTGCCAGCAGTGAAGGGCTTGAAGGGATCACAGATACGCAGTATTTT,CASSEGLEGITDTQYF
-,-,TRBV6-5,TRBJ1-1,TGTGCCAGCAGTCCGGGGGTTAGCACTGAAGCTTTCTTT,CASSPGVSTEAFF
-,-,TRBV9,TRBJ2-5,TGTGCCAGCAGTACTGGAGGGGAATGGGAGACCCAGTACTTC,CASSTGGEWETQYF
-,-,TRBV7-9,TRBJ2-7,TGTGCCAGCAGTTCGTCAGGGGTCTCCTACGAGCAGTACTTC,CASSSSGVSYEQYF
-,-,TRBV15,TRBJ1-6,TGTGCCACCAGCAGGGAAGCTCGGGCCCTTTGGGATAATTCACCCCTCCACTTT,CATSREARALWDNSPLHF
-,TRBD1,TRBV6-5,TRBJ1-6,TGTGCCAGCAGTGTACAGGGGCATCATTCACCCCTCCACTTT,CASSVQGHHSPLHF
-,-,TRBV4-3,TRBJ2-7,TGCGCCAGCAGCCAACTCCGGGACGCCTCCTACGAGCAGTACTTC,CASSQLRDASYEQYF
-,-,TRBV27,TRBJ2-7,TGTGCCAGCAGTTATGTTGCAGGGCGATCCTCCTACGAGCAGTACTTC,CASSYVAGRSSYEQYF
-,TRBD1,TRBV30,TRBJ1-5,TGTGCCTGGACGGGACAGGGGAATCAGCCCCAGCATTTT,CAWTGQGNQPQHF
-,TRBD1,TRBV30,TRBJ1-5,TGTGCCTGGAGTGGACTCCGGGACAGTATCCATCAGCCCCAGCATTTT,CAWSGLRDSIHQPQHF
-,-,TRBV29-1,TRBJ2-5,TGCAGCGTTTTCTTGGGGGTGGGGGAGACCCAGTACTTC,CSVFLGVGETQYF
-,-,TRBV5-1,TRBJ1-1,TGCGCCAGCAGTAACGGCCGCGCTTTCTTT,CASSNGRAFF
-,TRBD1,TRBV11-2,TRBJ2-5,TGTGCCAGCAGCTCGGGACAGTCCTATGGGACCCAGTACTTC,CASSSGQSYGTQYF
-,TRBD2,TRBV5-6,TRBJ2-7,TGTGCCAGCAGCTTGGTGCTAGCGGGGGGCGAGCAGTACTTC,CASSLVLAGGEQYF
few,TRBD2,TRBV2,TRBJ2-3,TGTGCCAGCAGGGGAGGAGCGGGGGGGCCAGATACGCAGTATTTT,CASRGGAGGPDTQYF
few,-,TRBV4-3,TRBJ2-7,TGCGCCAGCAGTCAAGCACGGAAATACGAGCAGTACTTC,CASSQARKYEQYF
-,-,TRBV30,TRBJ1-1,TGTGCCTGGAGTAGTACTGAAGCTTTCTTT,CAWSSTEAFF
-,-,TRBV7-2,TRBJ1-1,TGTGCCAGCAGCTTAGTAGGGCGGACTGAAGCTTTCTTT,CASSLVGRTEAFF
few,-,TRBV6-6,TRBJ1-5,TGTGCCAGCAGTTTGTGGACGGAAAATCAGCCCCAGCATTTT,CASSLWTENQPQHF
-,TRBD1,TRBV5-1,TRBJ1-1,TGCGCCAGCAGCGACAGGGGGACTGAAGCTTTCTTT,CASSDRGTEAFF
-,-,TRBV4-2,TRBJ2-6,TGTGCCAGCAGCGAAGGGGGCTCTGGGGCCAACGTCCTGACTTTC,CASSEGGSGANVLTF
-,TRBD2,TRBV2,TRBJ2-1,TGTGCCAGCAGACTCCTAGCGGGGACCAATGAGCAGTTCTTC,CASRLLAGTNEQFF
-,TRBD2,TRBV30,TRBJ2-7,TGTGCCTGGAGTGTTTATAGCGGGGCATACGAGCAGTACTTC,CAWSVYSGAYEQYF
few,TRBD2,TRBV27,TRBJ2-1,TGTGCCAGCAGTTCGGTAGCGGGGGTGTCCTACAATGAGCAGTTCTTC,CASSSVAGVSYNEQFF
medium-sized,-,TRBV7-9,TRBJ2-7,TGTGCCAGCAGCCCTAGCTCCTACGAGCAGTACTTC,CASSPSSYEQYF